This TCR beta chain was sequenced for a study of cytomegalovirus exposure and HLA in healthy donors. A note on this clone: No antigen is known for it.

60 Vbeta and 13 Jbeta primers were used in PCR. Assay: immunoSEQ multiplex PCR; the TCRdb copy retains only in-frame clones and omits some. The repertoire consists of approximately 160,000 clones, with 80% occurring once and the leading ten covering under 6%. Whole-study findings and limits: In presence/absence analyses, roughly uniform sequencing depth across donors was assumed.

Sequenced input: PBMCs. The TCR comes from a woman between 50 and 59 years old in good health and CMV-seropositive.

CDR3 DNA sequence: TGCGCCAGCAGTTCTCTAGCGCTAAGTGGGGAGCAGTTCTTC. It yields the protein CASSSLALSGEQFF. The V gene is TRBV5-1, the J gene TRBJ2-1, with D perhaps TRBD2 (6 bases). V lost 5 bases and J lost 10, with 19 bases in between. The CDR3 runs to 14 residues. In germline, CDR1 is SGHRS, CDR2 YFSETQ.